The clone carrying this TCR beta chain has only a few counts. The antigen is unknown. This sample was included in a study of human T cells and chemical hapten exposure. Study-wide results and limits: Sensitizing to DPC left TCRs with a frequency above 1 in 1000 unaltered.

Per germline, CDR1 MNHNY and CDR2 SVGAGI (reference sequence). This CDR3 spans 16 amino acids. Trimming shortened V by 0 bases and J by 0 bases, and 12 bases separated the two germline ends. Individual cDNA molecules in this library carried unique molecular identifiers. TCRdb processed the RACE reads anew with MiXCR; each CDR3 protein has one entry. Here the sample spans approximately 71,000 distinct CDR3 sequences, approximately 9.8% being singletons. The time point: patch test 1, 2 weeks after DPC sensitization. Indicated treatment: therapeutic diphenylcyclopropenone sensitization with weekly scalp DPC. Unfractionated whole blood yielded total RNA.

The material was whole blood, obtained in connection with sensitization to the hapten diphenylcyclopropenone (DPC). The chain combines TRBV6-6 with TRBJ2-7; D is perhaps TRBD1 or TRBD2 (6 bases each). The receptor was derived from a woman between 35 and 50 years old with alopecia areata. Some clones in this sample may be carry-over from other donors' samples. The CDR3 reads CASSYSGGRFSYEQYF. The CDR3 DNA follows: TGTGCCAGCAGTTACTCTGGGGGGCGCTTCTCCTACGAGCAGTACTTC.